The next 2 T cell receptor beta chains were all read from a single sample in a study of CD8+ T cells in alopecia areata. RNA extraction and reverse transcription yielded cDNA as sequencing template. The method was immunoSEQ multiplex PCR; TCRdb's version includes in-frame clones alone and lacks a portion of them. The data hold 190,000 or so clones, with roughly 53% observed a single time. Treatment specified: oral pan-JAK inhibitor, 5-10 mg twice daily. The source material was CD8+ T cells sorted from blood, sampled at week 24, from a patient treated with tofacitinib. These receptors originate from a human donor with alopecia areata.

This chain links TRBV29-1 with TRBJ1-2; 7 positions match TRBD1. J gave up 4 bases and V 4 bases, and 12 bases lay outside the gene matches. Germline V gene lookup returns CDR1 SQVTM and CDR2 ANQGSEA. The CDR3 length is 15 residues. CDR3 in amino acids: CSVVGTVSGSYGYTF. The CDR3 coding sequence is TGCAGCGTTGTTGGGACAGTCTCTGGGTCCTATGGCTACACCTTC.

The chain joins TRBV30 to TRBJ1-2; no reliable D call. The V end lost 8 bases, the J end lost 11 bases, and 21 bases lay between the germline ends. This CDR3 comprises 12 residues. Germline lookup yields CDR1 GTSNPN and CDR2 SVGIG (reference sequence). The CDR3 reads CAGPLGPELYTF. In nucleotides, the CDR3 is TGTGCCGGACCGCTCGGGCCCGAACTGTACACCTTC.